This T cell receptor (beta chain) was observed in a study of response to subunit inactivated influenza vaccine. TCRdb re-called the RT-PCR reads through MiXCR, storing one row per CDR3 protein. The sample lists just over 300,000 distinct CDR3 sequences, around 20% occurring once. CDR1 and CDR2 from the germline V gene are SGHNT and YENEEA. The CDR3 totals 16 residues. Unmatched junction bases numbered 13, after V lost 0 bases and J lost 12 bases. General study findings and limits: New T cells are recruited in small numbers by each seasonal influenza vaccination, according to the authors' suggestion.

On this clonotype itself: Antigen specificity is unknown.

Sequenced material: PBMCs from blood, taken around 22 months after vaccination. This TCR came from a man between 50 and 70 years old who received an inactivated influenza vaccine. This sequence joins TRBV11-3 and TRBJ2-1; 8 bases line up with TRBD2. CDR3 residues: CASSLDKVAGSRGQFF. In nucleotides, the CDR3 is TGTGCCAGCAGCTTAGATAAGGTAGCGGGATCGAGAGGGCAGTTCTTC.